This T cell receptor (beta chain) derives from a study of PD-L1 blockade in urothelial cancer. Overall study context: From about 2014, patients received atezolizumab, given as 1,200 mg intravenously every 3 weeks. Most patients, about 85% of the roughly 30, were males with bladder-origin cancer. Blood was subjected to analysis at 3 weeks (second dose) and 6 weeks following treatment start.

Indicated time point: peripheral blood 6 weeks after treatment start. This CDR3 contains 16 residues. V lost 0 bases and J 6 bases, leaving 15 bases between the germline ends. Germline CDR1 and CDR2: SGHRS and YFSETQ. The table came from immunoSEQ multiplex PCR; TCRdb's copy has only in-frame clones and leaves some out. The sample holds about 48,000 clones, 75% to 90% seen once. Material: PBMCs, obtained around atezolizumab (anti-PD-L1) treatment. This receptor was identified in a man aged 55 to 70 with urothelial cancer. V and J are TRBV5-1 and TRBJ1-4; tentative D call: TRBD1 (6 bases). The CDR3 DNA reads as TGCGCCAGCAGCTTGGGGCGTAGATACAGGGATGAAAAACTGTTTTTT. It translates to CASSLGRRYRDEKLFF.